Presented here are 11 T cell receptor beta chains from one specimen sequenced in a study of low-dose radiotherapy and immunotherapy resistance in tumors. The time point is: after trial treatment. Stated treatment: LDRT plus nivolumab, ipilimumab, low-dose cyclophosphamide and aspirin (RACIN trial). TRAV- and TRBV-specific primers were used for first-strand cDNA, which covered alpha and beta chains. Amplification of TCRs used a constant-region primer and V-primer adapter for about 21 PCR cycles. TCRdb redid the calling of the reads with MiXCR, one entry per CDR3 protein. This sample has more than 50,000 distinct CDR3 sequences, with roughly 23% found just once. Sample: PBMCs, taken after low-dose radiotherapy plus immunotherapy. The receptors here all came from a male donor with prostate cancer.

This clonotype has a handful of counts. This rearrangement joins TRBV3-1 to TRBJ2-7; D is ambiguous. V lost 1 base, J lost 2 bases, and 9 bases lay in between. There are 14 residues in the CDR3. Germline loops: CDR1 LGHDT, CDR2 YNNKEL (reference sequence). CDR3 nucleotide sequence: TGTGCCAGCAGCCAAGCGGTATCCGCCTACGAGCAGTACTTC. Amino acids: CASSQAVSAYEQYF.

This clonotype was counted only a few times. The chain combines TRBV28 with TRBJ2-1; 7 bases are a match to TRBD2. Losses at the gene ends were 7 bases for V and 3 bases for J; bases not matched to a gene: 9. The CDR3 has 15 amino acids. Germline V gene lookup returns CDR1 MDHEN and CDR2 SYDVKM. The CDR3 reads CASKSSASGYNEQFF. CDR3 bases: TGTGCCAGCAAGTCATCGGCTAGCGGCTACAATGAGCAGTTCTTC.

This clonotype was counted at least ten times. This rearrangement joins TRBV27 to TRBJ2-3; TRBD1 matches 9 bases. The CDR3 sequence is 14 residues long. V gave up 5 bases and J gave up 7 bases; unmatched junction bases: 7. The germline V gene encodes CDR1 MNHEY and CDR2 SMNVEV (reference sequence). The CDR3 coding sequence is TGTGCCAGCAGTGAACAACAGGGGGCGAATACGCAGTATTTT. Amino acid sequence: CASSEQQGANTQYF.

V gene TRBV28 combines with J gene TRBJ2-7; a weak D match, TRBD1 (5 bases). V was shortened by 3 bases and J by 2 bases, with 8 bases between the two germline ends. Germline CDR1 MDHEN, CDR2 SYDVKM. The CDR3 has 13 amino acids. CDR3 region: CASSFTDTYEQYF. The DNA for the CDR3 is TGTGCCAGCAGTTTTACGGACACCTACGAGCAGTACTTC. Combining the CDR3 with reference TRBV28 and TRBJ2-7 gives the whole variable domain DVKVTQSSRYLVKRTGEKVFLECVQDMDHENMFWYRQDPGLGLRLIYFSYDVKMKEKGDIPEGYSVSREKKERFSLILESASTNQTSMYLCASSFTDTYEQYFGPGTRLTVT.

This clonotype was counted many times. This chain connects TRBV2 to TRBJ1-5; D unresolved. V gave up 6 bases and J gave up 4 bases, with 10 bases separating them. The CDR3 extends over 13 amino acids. Per the germline V gene, CDR1 is SNHLY and CDR2 is FYNNEI. CDR3 loop: CASSPRLNQPQHF. The CDR3 region has the DNA TGTGCCAGCAGCCCCAGACTAAATCAGCCCCAGCATTTT.

The chain is built from TRBV6-6 and TRBJ2-3; the match to TRBD2 covers 11 bases. The CDR3 extends over 18 amino acids. The V gene end was trimmed by 2 bases and the J gene end by 0 bases; junction bases not matched to a gene: 7. Germline V CDR1 and CDR2: MNHNY, SVGAGI (reference sequence). CDR3 sequence reads: CASSYPTSGDASTDTQYF. The DNA for the CDR3 is TGTGCCAGCAGTTACCCGACTAGCGGGGACGCTAGCACAGATACGCAGTATTTT.

This clonotype was seen at least ten times. The chain recombines TRBV6-4 with TRBJ1-3; D possibly corresponds to TRBD1 (5 bases). The V gene's germline CDR1 is MRHNA and CDR2 SNTAGT. CDR3 length: 16 residues. The V end was cut by 0 bases, the J end by 0 bases, with 9 bases between. The CDR3 protein is CASSDSGASSGNTIYF. CDR3 nucleotide sequence: TGTGCCAGCAGTGACTCAGGGGCAAGCTCTGGAAACACCATATATTTT.

This clonotype has at least ten counts. This sequence joins TRBV7-2 and TRBJ2-2, with TRBD2 matching 7 bases. The junction had 7 bases not matched to a gene; V was cut back by 4 bases and J by 5 bases. CDR3 length: 15 amino acids. The germline V gene has CDR1 SGHTA and CDR2 FQGNSA. The CDR3 region has the DNA TGTGCCAGCAGCTATACGGCGGGAGAGACCGGGGAGCTGTTTTTT. Translation gives CASSYTAGETGELFF.

This clonotype was detected once. This sequence is one base from a far larger clone and is likely a read error. The chain recombines TRBV13 with TRBJ2-3; 7 bases line up with TRBD2. In germline, CDR1 is PRHDT, CDR2 FYEKMQ (reference sequence). The junction had 12 bases not matched to a gene; V was cut back by 7 bases and J by 5 bases. There are 15 residues in the CDR3. CDR3 region: CASNVAGAVIDTQYF. CDR3 in DNA: TGTGCCAGCAATGTGGCGGGAGCGGTCATAGATACGCAGTATTTT.

Comments on this clonotype: A far bigger clonotype differs at one base, so this is likely a read error. V usage is TRBV5-1 and J usage is TRBJ2-1; 10 nucleotides line up with TRBD1. The CDR3 is 15 residues long. CDR1 is SGHRS and CDR2 is YFSETQ in the germline V gene. V was clipped by 0 bases and J by 10 bases; unmatched bases: 7. The CDR3, as DNA: TGCGCCAGCAGCTTGGTTGGGACAGGGGCCTACGAGCAGTTCTTC. It specifies CASSLVGTGAYEQFF.

The chain uses TRBV19 and TRBJ1-5; unclear D gene. The germline gives CDR1 LNHDA, CDR2 SQIVND (reference sequence). The germline V and J ends were trimmed by 7 bases and 2 bases, with 15 bases remaining between them. The CDR3 length is 15 residues. The CDR3 bases are TGTGCCAGTAATCGGCTCCTCGGGGGCAATCAGCCCCAGCATTTT. Its protein product is CASNRLLGGNQPQHF.